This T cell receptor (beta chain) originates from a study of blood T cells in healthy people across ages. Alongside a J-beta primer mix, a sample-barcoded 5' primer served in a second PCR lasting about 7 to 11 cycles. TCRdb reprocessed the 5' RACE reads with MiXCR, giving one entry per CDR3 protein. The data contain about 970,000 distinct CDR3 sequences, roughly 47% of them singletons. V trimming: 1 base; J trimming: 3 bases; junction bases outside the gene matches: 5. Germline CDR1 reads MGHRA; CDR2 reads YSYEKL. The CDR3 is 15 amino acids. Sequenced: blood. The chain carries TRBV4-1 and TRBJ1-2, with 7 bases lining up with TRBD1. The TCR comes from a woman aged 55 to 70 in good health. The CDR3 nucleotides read TGCGCCAGCAGCCAAGTCCAGGGGGATGACTATGGCTACACCTTC. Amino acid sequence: CASSQVQGDDYGYTF.